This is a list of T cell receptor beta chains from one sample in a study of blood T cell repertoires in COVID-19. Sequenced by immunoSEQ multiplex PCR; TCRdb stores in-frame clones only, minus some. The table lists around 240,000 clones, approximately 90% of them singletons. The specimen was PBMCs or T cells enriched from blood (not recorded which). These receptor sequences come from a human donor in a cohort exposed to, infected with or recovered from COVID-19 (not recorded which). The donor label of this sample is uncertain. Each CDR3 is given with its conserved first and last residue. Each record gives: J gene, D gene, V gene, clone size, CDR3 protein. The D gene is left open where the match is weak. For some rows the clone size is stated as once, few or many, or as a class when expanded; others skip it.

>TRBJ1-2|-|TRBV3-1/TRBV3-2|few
CASSQSGYGYTF
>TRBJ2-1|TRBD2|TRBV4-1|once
CASTPSGGAYNEQFF
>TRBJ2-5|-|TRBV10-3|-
CAISERHQETQYF
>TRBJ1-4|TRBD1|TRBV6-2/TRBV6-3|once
CASSSPGQGYEKLFF
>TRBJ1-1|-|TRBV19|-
CASSISGEAFF
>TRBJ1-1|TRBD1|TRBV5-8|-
CASSSYRGLNTEAFF
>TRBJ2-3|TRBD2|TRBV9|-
CASSPRGTSGGYTDTQYF
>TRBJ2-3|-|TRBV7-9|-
CASSLALSTDTQYF
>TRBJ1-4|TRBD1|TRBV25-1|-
CASSIQGANEKLFF
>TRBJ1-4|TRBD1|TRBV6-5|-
CASRPGTGDEKLFF
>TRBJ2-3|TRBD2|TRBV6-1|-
CASSEWDSGGADTQYF
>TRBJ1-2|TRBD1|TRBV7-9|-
CASSLGTGRVGYTF
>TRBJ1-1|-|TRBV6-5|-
CASKVTGMTFF
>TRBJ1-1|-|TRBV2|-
CASKSSSMNTEAFF
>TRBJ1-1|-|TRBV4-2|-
CASSQASGRHTEAFF
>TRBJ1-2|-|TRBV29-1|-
CSVQGKGGYTF
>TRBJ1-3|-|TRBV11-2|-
CASSSTWRGNTIYF
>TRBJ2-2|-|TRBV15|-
CATSRDRAGAPTGELFF
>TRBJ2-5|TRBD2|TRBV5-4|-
CASSLVSGGSETQYF
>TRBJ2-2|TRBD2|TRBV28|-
CASSLTSDYTGELFF
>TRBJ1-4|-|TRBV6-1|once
CASSERGHTNEKLFF
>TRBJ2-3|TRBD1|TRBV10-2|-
CASSPTGLTDTQYF
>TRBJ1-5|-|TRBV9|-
CASSAGVQQPQHF
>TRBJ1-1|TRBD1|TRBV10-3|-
CAIRGQAGTEAFF
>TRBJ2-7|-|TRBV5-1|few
CASSIPTDTFSYEQYF
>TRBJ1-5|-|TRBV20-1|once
CSASFKARGNQPQHF
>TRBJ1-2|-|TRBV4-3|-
CASSQDSGANYGYTF
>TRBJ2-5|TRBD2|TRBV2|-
CASSPTVRRGETQYF
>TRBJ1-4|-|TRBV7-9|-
CASSYPANEKLFF
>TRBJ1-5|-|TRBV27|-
CASSLPGQPQHF
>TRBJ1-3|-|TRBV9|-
CASGLRGTFYGGSGNTIYF
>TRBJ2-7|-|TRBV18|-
CASSPGSGERYEQYF
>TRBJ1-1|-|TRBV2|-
CASSEPGTGLNTEAFF